The subject of this entry is one T cell receptor beta chain. The antigen is unknown. The entry originates in a study of Ad26.COV2.S vaccination and SARS-CoV-2 variants. Study-wide points: Marked by substantial breadth, spike-specific CD8+ and CD4+ T cell responses were reportedly seen after vaccination.

The table came from immunoSEQ multiplex PCR; TCRdb's copy has only in-frame clones and leaves some out. Of 400,000 to 450,000 clones in the sample, 75% to 95% were seen once. Described treatment: some 20 received Ad26.COV2.S at low or high dose, single or two shots; 5 received placebo; per-sample allocation not given. Specimens were obtained on day 63 following the first vaccine or placebo injection. CDR3 length: 15 residues. Trimming shortened V by 6 bases and J by 0 bases, and 13 bases separated the two germline ends. Germline V CDR1 and CDR2: MNHEY, SMNVEV (reference sequence). This clonotype originated in a person between 18 and 59 years old who received the Ad26.COV2.S COVID-19 vaccine or a placebo. The sequences come from peripheral blood, collected in a trial of Ad26.COV2.S vaccine versus placebo. The J gene is TRBJ2-3, the V gene TRBV27; D is perhaps TRBD1 or TRBD2 (5 bases each). CDR3 region: CASRLGPPSTDTQYF. The CDR3 region has the DNA TGTGCCAGCAGACTGGGACCACCTAGCACAGATACGCAGTATTTT.